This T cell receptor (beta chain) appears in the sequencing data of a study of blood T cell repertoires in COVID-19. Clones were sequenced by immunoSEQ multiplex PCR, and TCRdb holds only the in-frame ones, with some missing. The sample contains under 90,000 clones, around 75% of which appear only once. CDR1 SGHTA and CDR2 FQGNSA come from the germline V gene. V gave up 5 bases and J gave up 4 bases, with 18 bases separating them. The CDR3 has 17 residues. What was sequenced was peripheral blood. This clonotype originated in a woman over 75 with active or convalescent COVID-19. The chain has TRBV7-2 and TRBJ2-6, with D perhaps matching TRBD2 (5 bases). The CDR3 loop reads CASSLRELSLGANVLTF. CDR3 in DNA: TGTGCCAGCAGCCTGAGGGAGCTATCTCTAGGGGCCAACGTCCTGACTTTC.